Presented here are 29 T cell receptor beta chains from one specimen sequenced in a study of blood T cell repertoires in COVID-19. Method: immunoSEQ multiplex PCR; TCRdb's copy keeps in-frame clones and lacks some. The data show around 450,000 clones, 87% seen once. The sequenced sample was PBMCs or T cells enriched from blood (not recorded which). Every receptor here comes from a young woman with acute COVID-19.

The chain joins TRBV24-1 to TRBJ1-2; unclear D gene. CDR1 and CDR2 (germline): KGHDR, SFDVKD. V lost 5 bases, J lost 4 bases, and 13 bases lay in between. This CDR3 is built from 14 residues. The CDR3 DNA is TGTGCCACCAGTGGGGCGACGGCGGGCTATGGCTACACCTTC. It encodes CATSGATAGYGYTF.

The chain uses TRBV5-4 and TRBJ1-6; unclear D gene. Germline CDR1 SGHNT, CDR2 YYREEE (reference sequence). The CDR3 has 15 residues. Between the trimmed V and J ends, which lost 3 bases and 6 bases, there was a span of 13 bases. The DNA of the CDR3 is TGTGCCAGCAGCTCCCTAGAAGGCCTTAATTCACCCCTCCACTTT. It specifies CASSSLEGLNSPLHF.

The chain couples TRBV27 to TRBJ1-1; D is perhaps TRBD1 (5 bases). The germline V gene has CDR1 MNHEY and CDR2 SMNVEV (reference sequence). The V end lost 6 bases, the J end lost 4 bases, and 12 bases lay between the germline ends. The CDR3 runs to 13 residues. The CDR3 sequence: CASSRIRGTEAFF. Here the CDR3 DNA reads TGTGCCAGCAGCCGTATAAGGGGCACTGAAGCTTTCTTT.

This clone was picked up a small number of times. The sample holds other DNA sequences that translate to the same CDR3. This chain joins TRBV3-1 (or the pseudogene TRBV3-2) and TRBJ1-6; no firm D call. The germline V gene has CDR1 LGHDT and CDR2 YNNKEL (reference sequence). V lost 4 bases, J lost 5 bases, and 6 bases lay in between. This CDR3 is built from 13 residues. This CDR3 reads CASSLGDNSPLHF. The CDR3 nucleotides are TGTGCCAGCAGCCTCGGGGATAATTCACCCCTCCACTTT.

This clone occurred a few times. The same CDR3 is also encoded by other DNA sequences in this sample. The V and J genes are TRBV7-9 and TRBJ2-7, with D possibly matching TRBD1 (6 bases). Germline-derived CDR1 and CDR2 are SEHNR and FQNEAQ (reference sequence). This CDR3 region has 13 residues. V dropped 0 bases and J dropped 3 bases, with 6 bases sitting between them. The CDR3 nucleotides are TGTGCCAGCAGCTTAGCAGGGGGCTACGAGCAGTACTTC. Residues: CASSLAGGYEQYF.

The V call is TRBV28, the J call TRBJ1-5; maybe TRBD1 (5 bases). V was shortened by 5 bases and J by 4 bases, with 18 bases between the two germline ends. CDR3 length: 16 residues. The germline CDR1 and CDR2 sequences are MDHEN and SYDVKM. Written as DNA, the CDR3 is TGTGCCAGCAGTCTCCGGGCAGGGAACGGGAATCAGCCCCAGCATTTT. Residues: CASSLRAGNGNQPQHF.

The V call is TRBV19, the J call TRBJ2-2; 11 nucleotides match TRBD2. Germline V gene sequence: CDR1 LNHDA, CDR2 SQIVND (reference sequence). The CDR3 runs 17 residues. V was pared by 4 bases and J by 3 bases, with 7 bases of the junction left unmatched. CDR3 residues: CASSRVAGGPHTGELFF. In nucleotides, the CDR3 is TGTGCCAGTAGTAGGGTAGCGGGAGGGCCTCACACCGGGGAGCTGTTTTTT.

This chain connects TRBV28 to TRBJ2-7; a possible D gene is TRBD1 (6 bases). Germline CDR1 is MDHEN and CDR2 is SYDVKM. With 6 bases removed from V and 6 bases from J, the gap between germline ends came to 12 bases. The CDR3 totals 12 residues. CDR3 coding DNA: TGTGCCAGCAGGACACAGGGAAGCGAGCAGTACTTC. Translation gives CASRTQGSEQYF. Using reference TRBV28 and TRBJ2-7 for the parts outside the CDR3, the full variable domain is DVKVTQSSRYLVKRTGEKVFLECVQDMDHENMFWYRQDPGLGLRLIYFSYDVKMKEKGDIPEGYSVSREKKERFSLILESASTNQTSMYLCASRTQGSEQYFGPGTRLTVT.

The genes are TRBV6-1 and TRBJ1-6, with 7 positions matching TRBD1. The CDR3 runs 16 residues. V lost 3 bases to trimming and J lost 10 bases; unmatched junction nucleotides: 12. Per germline, CDR1 MNHNS and CDR2 SASEGT. The CDR3 here is CASSESSGQIWSPLHF. The DNA for the CDR3 is TGTGCCAGCAGTGAGTCGTCGGGACAGATTTGGTCACCCCTCCACTTT.

The chain has TRBV18 and TRBJ1-6; the D is unclear. This CDR3 has 14 amino acids. In germline, CDR1 is KGHSH, CDR2 LQKENI. V lost 3 bases to trimming and J lost 8 bases, with 11 bases between them. The CDR3 protein is CASSPQYIDSPLHF. The CDR3 DNA sequence: TGTGCCAGCTCACCTCAGTATATTGATTCACCCCTCCACTTT.

The genes are TRBV27 and TRBJ2-1, with a weak D call TRBD2 (5 bases). Germline V gives CDR1 MNHEY, CDR2 SMNVEV (reference sequence). This CDR3 has 12 amino acids. Trimming shortened V by 6 bases and J by 6 bases, and 9 bases separated the two germline ends. This chain's CDR3 is CASRVGVNEQFF. The CDR3 nucleotides read TGTGCCAGCAGGGTGGGAGTCAATGAGCAGTTCTTC.

The chain carries TRBV6-1 and TRBJ2-5, with a weak D call TRBD1 (5 bases). There are 14 residues in the CDR3. Germline loops: CDR1 MNHNS, CDR2 SASEGT. Trimming pared 3 bases from V and 7 bases from J, leaving 15 bases between. Here the CDR3 reads CASSDDRLTRTQYF. The CDR3 DNA reads TGTGCCAGCAGTGACGACAGACTGACGAGGACCCAGTACTTC.

V gene TRBV9 combines with J gene TRBJ1-3, with 7 bases identical to TRBD1. J gave up 0 bases and V 3 bases, and 3 bases lay outside the gene matches. This CDR3 has 15 residues. CDR1 is SGDLS, CDR2 YYNGEE, per germline. The CDR3 loop reads CASSDNRGSGNTIYF. The CDR3 DNA reads TGTGCCAGCAGCGACAACAGGGGCTCTGGAAACACCATATATTTT.

This clone was counted between two and nine times. The chain is built from TRBV12-3 or TRBV12-4 and TRBJ1-4; no clear D gene. V was cut by 5 bases and J by 7 bases, with 8 bases left in between. CDR3 length: 12 residues. CDR3 bases: TGTGCCAGCAGTCGCGCCGTTGAAAAACTGTTTTTT. This codes for CASSRAVEKLFF.

This clone was counted a few times. This chain's CDR3 is CAAKGTVNEKLFF. CDR3 nucleotide sequence: TGTGCGGCAAAGGGGACAGTTAATGAAAAACTGTTTTTT. The V call is TRBV30, the J call TRBJ1-4; the match to TRBD1 covers 7 bases. The CDR3 extends over 13 amino acids. The germline CDR1 and CDR2 sequences are GTSNPN and SVGIG (reference sequence).

In DNA form, the CDR3 reads TGCGCCAGCAGCCAAGATCCTAGCGGGGCAGAGACCCAGTACTTC. Its translation: CASSQDPSGAETQYF. The V and J genes are TRBV4-1 and TRBJ2-5; 9 nucleotides agree with TRBD2. CDR3 length equals 15 residues. After removal of 0 bases from V and 4 bases from J, the junction contained 3 bases not matched to a gene. Germline CDR1 and CDR2: MGHRA and YSYEKL.

This clone was picked up a small number of times. The chain joins TRBV11-2 to TRBJ2-7; TRBD2 matches at 8 bases. Per germline, CDR1 SGHAT and CDR2 FQNNGV. V trimming: 2 bases; J trimming: 4 bases; junction bases outside the gene matches: 7. The CDR3 extends over 15 amino acids. The CDR3 DNA is TGTGCCAGCAGCTTATTTGTCGGGGGGGCATACGAGCAGTACTTC. Encoded protein: CASSLFVGGAYEQYF.

J is TRBJ2-7 and V is TRBV5-4, with TRBD2 matching over 10 bases. The CDR3 is made up of 15 amino acids. Trimming cost V 5 bases and J 0 bases; bases outside gene matches: 5. Germline V gene lookup returns CDR1 SGHNT and CDR2 YYREEE (reference sequence). This CDR3 is CASRESGRGSYEQYF. The CDR3 nucleotides read TGTGCCAGCAGAGAGAGCGGGAGGGGCTCCTACGAGCAGTACTTC.

CDR3 bases: TGTGCCAGCAGCGTGACTCTGACGAGGGAAAAACTGTTTTTT. This gives the protein CASSVTLTREKLFF. The rearrangement uses TRBV5-6 and TRBJ1-4; no firm D call. The CDR3 runs to 14 residues. The germline V and J ends were trimmed by 4 bases and 8 bases, with 15 bases remaining between them. From germline, CDR1 is SGHDT and CDR2 YYEEEE. Combining the CDR3 with reference TRBV5-6 and TRBJ1-4 gives the whole variable domain DAGVTQSPTHLIKTRGQQVTLRCSPKSGHDTVSWYQQALGQGPQFIFQYYEEEERQRGNFPDRFSGHQFPNYSSELNVNALLLGDSALYLCASSVTLTREKLFFGSGTQLSVL.

The chain combines TRBV13 with TRBJ2-1; TRBD2 matches 7 bases. Trimming cost V 5 bases and J 10 bases; bases outside gene matches: 2. Germline V gene sequence: CDR1 PRHDT, CDR2 FYEKMQ (reference sequence). This CDR3 spans 11 amino acids. In DNA form, the CDR3 reads TGTGCCAGCAGCCCAGCGGGAGAGCAGTTCTTC. Translated, it gives CASSPAGEQFF.

V is TRBV28 and J is TRBJ2-7, with D perhaps TRBD2 (6 bases). The V end lost 3 bases, the J end lost 2 bases, and 11 bases lay between the germline ends. Germline V gene lookup returns CDR1 MDHEN and CDR2 SYDVKM. The CDR3 is made up of 14 amino acids. The CDR3 region has the DNA TGTGCCAGCAGTTTGGCGGGGTGGCCCTACGAGCAGTACTTC. It is translated as CASSLAGWPYEQYF.

This clone was counted only a few times. The genes are TRBV27 and TRBJ2-7; the match to TRBD2 covers 10 bases. Germline CDR1 is MNHEY and CDR2 is SMNVEV (reference sequence). The CDR3 length is 15 residues. The junction had 4 bases not matched to a gene; V was cut back by 4 bases and J by 1 base. The CDR3, as DNA: TGTGCCAGCAGTTCCCCGACTAGCGGGTCCTACGAGCAGTACTTC. It translates to CASSSPTSGSYEQYF.

The chain has TRBV19 and TRBJ1-6, with 9 nucleotides matching TRBD1. Germline-derived CDR1 and CDR2 are LNHDA and SQIVND (reference sequence). The length of the CDR3 is 12 residues. The CDR3 region is CASGQGASPLHF. CDR3 DNA: TGTGCTTCGGGACAGGGTGCTTCACCCCTCCACTTT.

This chain joins TRBV18 and TRBJ1-2; the match to TRBD1 covers 9 bases. The V gene's germline CDR1 is KGHSH and CDR2 LQKENI. The V gene end was trimmed by 3 bases and the J gene end by 6 bases; junction bases not matched to a gene: 5. The CDR3 runs to 14 residues. The CDR3 nucleotides are TGTGCCAGCTCACCCGGGACAGGGCGGGATGGCTACACCTTC. It yields the protein CASSPGTGRDGYTF.

This chain links TRBV7-2 with TRBJ1-3, with 7 bases that match TRBD1. V gave up 4 bases and J gave up 0 bases; unmatched junction bases: 9. The CDR3 has 17 residues. CDR1 and CDR2 (germline): SGHTA, FQGNSA. The CDR3 loop is CASSSWTGSYSGNTIYF. In nucleotides, the CDR3 is TGTGCCAGCAGCTCGTGGACAGGCTCATACTCTGGAAACACCATATATTTT. Supplemented by reference TRBV7-2 and TRBJ1-3, the full variable domain reads GAGVSQSPSNKVTEKGKDVELRCDPISGHTALYWYRQSLGQGLEFLIYFQGNSAPDKSGLPSDRFSAERTGGSVSTLTIQRTQQEDSAVYLCASSSWTGSYSGNTIYFGEGSWLTVV.

The rearrangement links TRBV28 to TRBJ1-2; D call uncertain. V was shortened by 3 bases and J by 13 bases, with 12 bases between the two germline ends. The CDR3 contains 11 residues. CDR1 and CDR2 from the germline V gene are MDHEN and SYDVKM. The CDR3 loop reads CASSFQVSVTF. The CDR3 coding sequence is TGTGCCAGCAGTTTCCAGGTTTCGGTCACCTTC.

This chain connects TRBV6-4 to TRBJ1-2, with D possibly matching TRBD1 (6 bases). Germline lookup yields CDR1 MRHNA and CDR2 SNTAGT. V lost 3 bases to trimming and J lost 2 bases, with 7 bases between them. The CDR3 is 13 amino acids. The CDR3 DNA follows: TGTGCCAGCAGTGAGGGACACAACTATGGCTACACCTTC. Encoded protein: CASSEGHNYGYTF.

This chain uses TRBV5-6 with TRBJ1-3, with 8 positions matching TRBD1. Germline values: CDR1 SGHDT, CDR2 YYEEEE. The length of the CDR3 is 14 residues. After removal of 4 bases from V and 4 bases from J, the junction contained 4 bases not matched to a gene. CDR3 loop: CASSQGARGNTIYF. CDR3 in DNA: TGTGCCAGCAGCCAGGGGGCGCGAGGAAACACCATATATTTT.

The chain carries TRBV19 and TRBJ2-3; 9 nucleotides align to TRBD1. This CDR3 is built from 14 residues. In germline, CDR1 is LNHDA, CDR2 SQIVND (reference sequence). V lost 8 bases and J lost 3; bases outside the gene matches: 6. CDR3 region: CASSDRGATDTQYF. As DNA, the CDR3 is TGTGCCAGTTCAGACAGGGGGGCGACAGATACGCAGTATTTT. The full variable domain, rest sourced from reference TRBV19 and TRBJ2-3, is DGGITQSPKYLFRKEGQNVTLSCEQNLNHDAMYWYRQDPGQGLRLIYYSQIVNDFQKGDIAEGYSVSREKKESFPLTVTSAQKNPTAFYLCASSDRGATDTQYFGPGTRLTVL.